This T cell receptor (beta chain) stems from a study of T cell responses to AZD1222 COVID-19 vaccine. About the research overall: Second-dose groups at about 4 or about 12 weeks were pooled. Points from the study as a whole: A reported finding is that nearly half of spike-specific TCRs target unmutated variant regions. There were vaccine-associated CD4 TCRs across spike, dominant at 160-218 and 743-854. Baseline serostatus was positive in only a handful of AZD1222 recipients.

With regard to this clone: The antigen remains undetermined.

Measured with immunoSEQ multiplex PCR; TCRdb has only the in-frame clones, and not every one. The sample lists about 120,000 clones, more than 75% seen once, with approximately 9.2% in the top ten. The starting material was peripheral blood, obtained on day 0 of AZD1222 vaccination. This receptor was obtained from an adult in good health.

This chain's CDR3 is CASSFEGREDEQFF. In DNA, the CDR3 is TGCGCCAGCAGCTTTGAGGGAAGGGAGGATGAGCAGTTCTTC. This chain joins TRBV5-1 and TRBJ2-1; a weak D match, TRBD2 (6 bases). The CDR3 totals 14 residues. In germline, CDR1 is SGHRS, CDR2 YFSETQ. Deletions cut 2 bases from V and 8 bases from J, with 14 bases between.